The clone carrying this T cell receptor beta chain appeared a few times. The entry originates in a study of T cell responses to AZD1222 COVID-19 vaccine. Repertoires were generated with immunoSEQ multiplex PCR, while TCRdb's copy carries only in-frame clones and drops some. The profile shows more than 60,000 clones, 65% to 90% of them singletons. Trimming shortened V by 0 bases and J by 7 bases, and 12 bases separated the two germline ends. Germline-derived CDR1 and CDR2 are MGHRA and YSYEKL. This CDR3 is 14 amino acids long. This TCR was sampled from an adult in good health. The rearrangement joins TRBV4-1 to TRBJ1-2; possibly TRBD1 for D (6 bases). The input for sequencing was peripheral blood, taken on day 0 of AZD1222 vaccination. The chain's CDR3 is CASSQDEQGGGYTF. The CDR3 DNA sequence: TGCGCCAGCAGCCAAGATGAACAGGGAGGTGGCTACACCTTC.